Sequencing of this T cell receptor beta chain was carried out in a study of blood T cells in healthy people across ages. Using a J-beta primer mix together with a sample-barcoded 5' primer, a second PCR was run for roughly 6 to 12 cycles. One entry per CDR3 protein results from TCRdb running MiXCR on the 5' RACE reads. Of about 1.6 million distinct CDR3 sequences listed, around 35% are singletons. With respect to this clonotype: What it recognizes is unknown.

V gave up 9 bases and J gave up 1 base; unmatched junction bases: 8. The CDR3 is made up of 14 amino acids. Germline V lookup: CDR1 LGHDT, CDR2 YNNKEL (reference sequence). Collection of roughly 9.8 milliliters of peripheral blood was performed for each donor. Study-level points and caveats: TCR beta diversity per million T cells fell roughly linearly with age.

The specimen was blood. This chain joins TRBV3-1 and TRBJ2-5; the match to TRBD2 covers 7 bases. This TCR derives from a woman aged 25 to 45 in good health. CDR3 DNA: TGTGCCAGTACCACTAGCGTCTTCCAAGAGACCCAGTACTTC. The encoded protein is CASTTSVFQETQYF.